This T cell receptor (beta chain) was identified during a study of T cells in Graves' hyperthyroidism and ophthalmopathy (dated by TCRdb to the late 2010s). Context from the whole study: Peripheral blood was sampled at the time of initial diagnosis, prior to any treatment. To identify TCR V-J signatures that set the groups apart, the researchers used a discovery cohort of 100 or so patients, made up of roughly 45 with Graves' ophthalmopathy and some 56 with stable Graves' hyperthyroidism. Prospective prediction of ophthalmopathy was tested in an independent validation cohort of fewer than 20 hyperthyroidism patients and around 16 patients who later progressed to ophthalmopathy. The 100 discovery patients were divided at random into training and test sets in a 7:3 ratio. The study also compared thyroid tissue and blood T-cell repertoires from roughly 6 Graves' hyperthyroidism patients. Following sampling, methimazole starting at 30 mg daily was given to hyperthyroidism patients, and high-dose intravenous methylprednisolone was given to ophthalmopathy patients. The paper describes TCR Vbeta CDR3 sequencing of roughly 130 peripheral blood samples, made up of under 50 ophthalmopathy patients, 70 to 75 hyperthyroidism patients and 17 progressor patients.

CDR1 and CDR2 are read off the germline V gene (reference sequence) as DFQATT and SNEGSKA. The CDR3, from cysteine to phenylalanine, totals 16 residues. The only DNA kept is the CDR3, 48 bases in frame from the first base. Trimming costs V 0 bases and J 9 bases, and their ends lie 21 bases apart. In the case of this clonotype: Its target antigen remains unknown. It has no much larger one-base neighbor in the sample; base qualities were not kept.

In the ophthalmopathy patients, disease was moderately to severely active, with a Clinical Activity Score of 3 or more, a NOSPECS grade of 4 or more, and a duration of less than 3 months. Any patient with an uncontrolled infection, another autoimmune disease, pregnancy or lactation was excluded. Diagnoses relied on clinical symptoms, serum thyroxine and TRAb, thyroid ultrasound and orbital computed tomography. PBMCs were separated from roughly 10 ml of fresh peripheral blood using Ficoll-Paque density gradient centrifugation. Total RNA was extracted using Trizol reagent, and RNA quality was assessed on an Agilent 2100 Bioanalyzer. TCR beta CDR3 regions were amplified from RNA transcripts. A first-round RT-PCR of the TCR CDR3 used the HTBI primer set with the Qiagen OneStep RT-PCR kit. A second multiplex PCR round built the libraries, followed by size selection and purification. The libraries were sequenced on an Illumina HiSeq2000 using paired-end 100 bp reads. The study's processing was this. Raw data were processed with SOAPnuke, discarding reads with adapters, uncalled bases, mean Phred below 15, or no exact constant-primer or identifier match. COPE v1.2.5 was used to merge the high-quality paired reads, and each unique nucleotide sequence was defined as a clonotype. MiTCR v1.1 was used to align the clonotypes against IMGT TRBV, TRBD and TRBJ reference segments. The analysis was restricted to V-J combinations with a frequency above 0.0001, which together covered about 99% of the repertoires. A TCS score was defined as the ratio of F50 (clonal expansion) to E x V (chaos), with BLOSUM62-based TCRdist applied between CDR3 peptides within each V-J. Welch's t-statistics and random forest reduced around 510 V-J features to around 14, which were used in a naive Bayes classifier (R e1071). The public reads were reanalyzed by TCRdb: fastp trimming at Q25, MiXCR alignment, in-frame beta chains only. Rows are combined by CDR3 protein, so each entry shows the most common genes and DNA. In this record, the V and J calls reflect TCRdb's handling and not the investigators' own analysis. The sample table holds hundreds of thousands of distinct CDR3 sequences, of which approximately 17% were seen once. The ten top clones hold approximately 15% of the sample.

Study-level results and caveats: In cross-validation, a model built on a 13 V-J signature told ophthalmopathy apart from stable hyperthyroidism with approximately 90% sensitivity and approximately 81% specificity, and in testing the same model reached 80%/75%. In validation, progression to ophthalmopathy was predicted by the model with around 71% sensitivity and approximately 78% specificity, a median of around 6.5 months before onset. Sample size was not statistically predetermined, and investigators were not blinded to group allocation. Most expanded thyroid clonotypes (frequency above 0.001) were also detected in blood, suggesting blood repertoires may reflect thyroid immune responses.

The sequence joins TRBV20-1 to TRBJ2-1; the D element could tentatively be TRBD1 or TRBD2, as 7 bases agree for each. The TCR was taken from a woman in her late teens or twenties with Graves' ophthalmopathy. What was sequenced was blood. The nucleotide sequence reads as follows: TGCAGTGCTAGAGATGGTGTGGGGGGCAGGGGGGGTGAGCAGTTCTTC. It codes for CSARDGVGGRGGEQFF.